This T cell receptor beta chain is from a study of vaccination effects on CD4 cells after COVID-19. Peptide-pool stimulation followed by sequencing identified expanded antigen-specific CD4+ clonotypes in the ViraFEST assay. Culture proceeded for more than nine days, and CD4+ T cells were then isolated. After two million PBMC were placed in each well, they were cultured with 8.5 to 10 IU/ml IL-2 and 8 to 10 ug/ml peptides. Half of the medium was exchanged for IL-2 medium on both days 3 and 7. Data came from immunoSEQ multiplex PCR; TCRdb stores just in-frame clones and leaves some out. Of about 14,000 clones listed, less than 85% are singletons. A note on this clone: The antigen is undetermined.

The CDR3 spans 15 residues. Germline CDR1 reads SGHTA; CDR2 reads FQGNSA. V lost 3 bases, J lost 3 bases, and 14 bases lay in between. Source: CD4+ T cells from PBMCs cultured with HCoV-229E spike peptides, taken before COVID-19 vaccination. This clonotype was obtained from a human donor who received a COVID-19 vaccine. The V gene is TRBV7-2, the J gene TRBJ1-2, with D maybe TRBD1 (5 bases). The CDR3 sequence: CASSFQEGSHYGYTF. Written as DNA, the CDR3 is TGTGCCAGCAGCTTTCAAGAGGGGTCCCACTATGGCTACACCTTC.